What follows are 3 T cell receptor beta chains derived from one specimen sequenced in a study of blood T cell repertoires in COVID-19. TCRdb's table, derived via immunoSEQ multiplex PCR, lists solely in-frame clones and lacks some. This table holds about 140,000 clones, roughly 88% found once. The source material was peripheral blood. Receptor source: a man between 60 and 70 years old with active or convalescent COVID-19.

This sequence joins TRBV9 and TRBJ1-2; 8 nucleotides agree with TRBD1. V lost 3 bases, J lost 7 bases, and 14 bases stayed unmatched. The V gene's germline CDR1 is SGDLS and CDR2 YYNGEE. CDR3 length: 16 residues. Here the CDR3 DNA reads TGTGCCAGCAGCGGTGGACAGGGTACAGCAAGAAGTGGCTACACCTTC. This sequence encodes CASSGGQGTARSGYTF. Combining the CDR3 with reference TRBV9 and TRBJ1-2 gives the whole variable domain DSGVTQTPKHLITATGQRVTLRCSPRSGDLSVYWYQQSLDQGLQFLIQYYNGEERAKGNILERFSAQQFPDLHSELNLSSLELGDSALYFCASSGGQGTARSGYTFGSGTRLTVV.

Written as DNA, the CDR3 is TGTGCCAGCAGTCAAAAGCCCGGGGTTTCCGGGGAGCTGTTTTTT. This codes for CASSQKPGVSGELFF. V is TRBV5-4 and J is TRBJ2-2, with D perhaps matching TRBD2 (5 bases). The CDR3 sequence is 15 residues long. Trimming took off 5 bases at V and 6 bases at J, with 17 bases between the two ends. Germline V gives CDR1 SGHNT, CDR2 YYREEE (reference sequence).

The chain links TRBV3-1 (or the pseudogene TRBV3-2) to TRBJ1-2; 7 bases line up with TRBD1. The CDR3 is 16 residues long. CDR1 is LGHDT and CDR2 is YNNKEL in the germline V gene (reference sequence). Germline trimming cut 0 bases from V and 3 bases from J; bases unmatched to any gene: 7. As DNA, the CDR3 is TGTGCCAGCAGCCAAGATATCCGGGACAGACACTATGGCTACACCTTC. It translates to CASSQDIRDRHYGYTF.